This is a list of T cell receptor beta chains from one sample in a study of PD-L1 blockade in urothelial cancer. Data came from immunoSEQ multiplex PCR; TCRdb stores just in-frame clones and leaves some out. The sample has around 50,000 clones, 75% to 90% seen once. Specimen: PBMCs, collected around atezolizumab (anti-PD-L1) treatment. Receptors were obtained from a man aged 50 to 60 with urothelial cancer. The conserved cysteine and the conserved F or W are not part of the CDR3 here.

v_call	cdr3_aa
TRBV5-1	ASSLISGSSYNEQF
TRBV27	ASKKDRFSGNTIY
TRBV5-8	ASSQGIAIEAF
TRBV5-1	ASSAGGTTGNTIY
TRBV2	ASSDGQGFKYGYT
TRBV5-1	ASGGPAGRAEQF
TRBV10-3	AISDPIAGNTIY
TRBV5-1	ASRSPGIGELF
TRBV7-6	ASSLARQETQY
TRBV6-1	ASSENRLTYEQY
TRBV2	ASRRGDRGLGQPQH
TRBV4-1	ASSQDRGGDGGAKNIQY
TRBV29-1	SVGTEGSPLH
TRBV4-2	ASSPTGSGRDTGELF
TRBV2	ASSVHGLANEQF
TRBV10-2	ASRQDRASTDTQY
TRBV11-2	ASSLGQTLGYT
TRBV11-2	ASSLGSANQPQH
TRBV5-1	ASSPPGNRGVTEAF
TRBV5-1	ASSGTGDYGYT
TRBV5-1	ASSLVGAGANVLT
TRBV4-2	ASSPQRASNTEAF
TRBV6-1	ASSEGTGTVYGYT
TRBV5-4	ASSHRAHSYNEQF
TRBV25-1	ASRGGAGKTQY
TRBV19	ASSSRVQGEREAYEQY
TRBV6-5	ASSRGLNEKLF
TRBV7-9	ASSLTLRGDMNTEAF
TRBV5-1	ASSLTATNEKLF
TRBV7-6	ASSLGVAGSFATNYEQY
TRBV6-4	ASSDGTGVYGYT
TRBV2	ASTRTGQGYGYT
TRBV4-2	ASSQGAGIGETQY
TRBV7-6	ASSLGSATNYGYT
TRBV7-3	ASSLGSSASGANVLT
TRBV30	AWTYRARGEQF
TRBV5-4	ASSSRGFNTEAF
TRBV9	ASSVEPGVADTQY
TRBV21-1	ASSKNPPENIQY
TRBV5-6	ASGQHAYEQY
TRBV11-2	ASSLTLTNTGELF
TRBV7-3	ASSLKGRGDGYT
TRBV25-1	ASSWGDYDSKNIQY
TRBV4-1	ASSQAASGSESYEQY
TRBV5-8	ASSLIGQGTPGANVLT
TRBV28	ASSLSGTRSDTQY
TRBV11-1	ASSASESTDTQY
TRBV19	ASSMPGEGQPQH